This TCR beta chain appears in the sequencing data of a study of blood T cell repertoires in COVID-19. Profiling relied on immunoSEQ multiplex PCR, and the TCRdb table lists in-frame clones only, not all of them. The sample lists 75,000 to 85,000 clones; more than 75% were seen once. Trimming took off 6 bases at V and 3 bases at J, with 5 bases between the two ends. Germline-derived CDR1 and CDR2 are SQVTM and ANQGSEA. CDR3 size: 10 residues. This rearrangement joins TRBV29-1 to TRBJ1-1, with no clear D. The sequence came from a human donor in a cohort sampled during active COVID-19. What was sequenced was peripheral blood. In nucleotides, the CDR3 is TGCAGCGTCTCCCACACTGAAGCTTTCTTT. This sequence encodes CSVSHTEAFF. The entire variable domain, with the rest obtained from reference TRBV29-1 and TRBJ1-1, is as follows: SAVISQKPSRDICQRGTSLTIQCQVDSQVTMMFWYRQQPGQSLTLIATANQGSEATYESGFVIDKFPISRPNLTFSTLTVSNMSPEDSSIYLCSVSHTEAFFGQGTRLTVV.